The 14 T cell receptor beta chains reported below all come from one sample, sequenced in a study of T-cell reconstitution after alpha-beta-depleted transplantation in children. Unique molecular identifiers were incorporated when the TCRbeta library was constructed. TCRdb analysed the PCR reads with MiXCR anew, one entry per CDR3 protein. The sample gives over 300,000 distinct CDR3 sequences, approximately 10% of which show up once; 2% to 3% is in the top ten. The sequencing used PBMCs from the stem cell graft donor, collected from the stem cell graft. Every receptor here comes from a human donor who donated a stem cell graft to a child with acute lymphoblastic leukemia.

This clonotype was seen only a few times. The chain is built from TRBV4-1 and TRBJ2-2, with TRBD2 identical over 11 bases. The CDR3 is made up of 18 amino acids. With 2 bases clipped from V and 6 bases from J, the junction kept 11 bases outside the gene matches. Germline V gene lookup returns CDR1 MGHRA and CDR2 YSYEKL. CDR3 residues: CASSQQELVAGGSGELFF. The CDR3, as DNA: TGCGCCAGCAGCCAACAAGAGTTGGTAGCGGGAGGGTCCGGGGAGCTGTTTTTT.

This chain joins TRBV15 and TRBJ1-4, with TRBD1 as a possible D gene (5 bases). Trimming removed 2 bases at V and 8 bases at J, with 12 bases between. CDR3 length: 14 amino acids. Germline V gene sequence: CDR1 LNHNV, CDR2 YYDKDF (reference sequence). CDR3 residues: CATSRLRGDEKLFF. In DNA form, the CDR3 reads TGTGCCACCAGCAGACTTCGGGGGGACGAAAAACTGTTTTTT. Drawing the rest from reference TRBV15 and TRBJ1-4, the complete variable domain is DAMVIQNPRYQVTQFGKPVTLSCSQTLNHNVMYWYQQKSSQAPKLLFHYYDKDFNNEADTPDNFQSRRPNTSFCFLDIRSPGLGDTAMYLCATSRLRGDEKLFFGSGTQLSVL.

This chain links TRBV29-1 with TRBJ2-7, with TRBD1 matching over 7 bases. The CDR3 extends over 14 amino acids. Trimming cost V 4 bases and J 0 bases; bases outside gene matches: 6. Germline CDR1 reads SQVTM; CDR2 reads ANQGSEA. In DNA form, the CDR3 reads TGCAGCGTTGGGACAGGACTCAGCTCCTACGAGCAGTACTTC. Protein: CSVGTGLSSYEQYF.

The chain uses TRBV20-1 and TRBJ2-2; D is perhaps TRBD1 (5 bases). The V gene's germline CDR1 is DFQATT and CDR2 SNEGSKA (reference sequence). Trimming left V 0 bases short and J 4 bases short, with 12 bases between. The CDR3 length is 15 residues. CDR3: CSARDQGRSTGELFF. The CDR3 bases are TGCAGTGCTAGAGACCAGGGAAGGAGCACCGGGGAGCTGTTTTTT.

Ten or more counts support this clonotype. V gene TRBV12-3 or TRBV12-4 combines with J gene TRBJ1-2; a possible D gene is TRBD1 (5 bases). Trimming cost V 4 bases and J 5 bases, with 14 bases left between them. CDR3 length equals 14 residues. CDR3 bases: TGTGCCAGCAGTTCCTCCCGGGGGGGGTATGGCTACACCTTC. Protein: CASSSSRGGYGYTF.

This clonotype has just a few counts. The chain couples TRBV7-3 to TRBJ2-7, with D perhaps TRBD1 or TRBD2 (7 bases each). The CDR3 loop spans 15 amino acids. The germline V gene has CDR1 SGHTA and CDR2 FQGTGA. Trimming left V 0 bases short and J 3 bases short, with 12 bases between. The CDR3 region is CASSLTGGGSYEQYF. As DNA, the CDR3 is TGTGCCAGCAGCTTAACAGGGGGCGGGAGCTACGAGCAGTACTTC. Supplemented by reference TRBV7-3 and TRBJ2-7, the full variable domain reads GAGVSQTPSNKVTEKGKYVELRCDPISGHTALYWYRQSLGQGPEFLIYFQGTGAADDSGLPNDRFFAVRPEGSVSTLKIQRTERGDSAVYLCASSLTGGGSYEQYFGPGTRLTVT.

This sequence joins TRBV25-1 and TRBJ1-3; D may be TRBD1 (5 bases). Trimming left V 1 base short and J 0 bases short, with 7 bases between. There are 15 residues in the CDR3. CDR1 is MGHDK and CDR2 is SYGVNS in the germline V gene. CDR3 region: CASSEWGGSGNTIYF. The DNA of the CDR3 is TGTGCCAGCAGTGAATGGGGGGGCTCTGGAAACACCATATATTTT.

This clonotype was found many times. The rearrangement uses TRBV5-1 and TRBJ2-5, with TRBD1 matching over 8 bases. The germline V gene encodes CDR1 SGHRS and CDR2 YFSETQ. This CDR3 spans 15 amino acids. J gave up 5 bases and V 0 bases, and 6 bases lay outside the gene matches. This chain's CDR3 is CASSLGQGWMETQYF. The CDR3, as DNA: TGCGCCAGCAGCTTGGGACAGGGGTGGATGGAGACCCAGTACTTC.

This clonotype was detected a few times. This chain links TRBV12-3 or TRBV12-4 with TRBJ2-7; tentatively, D is TRBD1 (6 bases). Trimming stripped 3 bases from V and 5 bases from J, with 17 bases between. The CDR3 sequence is 15 residues long. The CDR3 nucleotides are TGTGCCAGCAGTTTCCAAGCCGTGACAGGACACGAGCAGTACTTC. This codes for CASSFQAVTGHEQYF.

This clonotype was seen only a few times. The chain links TRBV11-2 to TRBJ2-5; the D gene is possibly TRBD1 (6 bases). V was clipped by 2 bases and J by 2 bases, with 9 bases between them. Per germline, CDR1 SGHAT and CDR2 FQNNGV. The CDR3 runs to 14 residues. The CDR3 reads CASSLFRGQETQYF. For the CDR3, the DNA is TGTGCCAGCAGCTTATTCAGGGGTCAAGAGACCCAGTACTTC.

The chain carries TRBV20-1 and TRBJ2-1, with D possibly being TRBD2 (6 bases). CDR1 is DFQATT and CDR2 is SNEGSKA in the germline V gene (reference sequence). CDR3 size: 17 residues. Trimming shortened V by 0 bases and J by 0 bases, and 15 bases separated the two germline ends. The CDR3 protein is CSARDFGTHGSYNEQFF. Here the CDR3 DNA reads TGCAGTGCTAGAGACTTTGGGACTCACGGCTCCTACAATGAGCAGTTCTTC.

V usage is TRBV7-2 and J usage is TRBJ2-3, with 7 positions matching TRBD2. There are 16 residues in the CDR3. Germline V CDR1 and CDR2: SGHTA, FQGNSA. The J segment lost 6 bases and the V segment lost 5 bases, leaving 14 bases of the junction unmatched. The CDR3 region has the DNA TGTGCCAGCAGCCCCTGGGCGGGAGTCGTGATCGATACGCAGTATTTT. Amino acid sequence: CASSPWAGVVIDTQYF.

This clonotype was seen a few times. V usage is TRBV9 and J usage is TRBJ2-3; D may correspond to TRBD1 or TRBD2 (5 bases each). Trimming removed 2 bases at V and 6 bases at J, with 16 bases between. Per the germline V gene, CDR1 is SGDLS and CDR2 is YYNGEE. The CDR3 consists of 15 residues. CDR3 nucleotides: TGTGCCAGCAGCGTCGGGACGGTCGTTGGGGATACGCAGTATTTT. Protein: CASSVGTVVGDTQYF.

The V gene is TRBV6-1, the J gene TRBJ2-1; perhaps TRBD2 as D (5 bases). This CDR3 has 20 residues. V was trimmed by 4 bases and J by 5 bases, leaving 30 bases between them. CDR1 is MNHNS, CDR2 SASEGT, per germline. The CDR3 sequence: CASSALYGGAVSSVDNEQFF. In DNA, the CDR3 is TGTGCCAGCAGTGCCCTCTATGGCGGAGCGGTTTCTTCGGTGGACAATGAGCAGTTCTTC.